Each of the 11 T cell receptor beta chains below was sequenced from the same sample in a study of human T cells and chemical hapten exposure. TCRdb called the RACE reads again in MiXCR, with one record for every CDR3 protein. The sample has around 380,000 distinct CDR3 sequences, roughly 4.8% seen once. Documented time point: patch test 1, 2 weeks after DPC sensitization. Specified treatment: therapeutic diphenylcyclopropenone sensitization with weekly scalp DPC. The material was whole blood, obtained in connection with sensitization to the hapten diphenylcyclopropenone (DPC). Receptors originate from a woman aged 50 to 60 with alopecia areata. Some clones in this sample may be carry-over from other donors' samples.

This clonotype occurred a few times. The V and J genes are TRBV27 and TRBJ2-3; D ambiguous. Germline V gene data show CDR1 as MNHEY and CDR2 as SMNVEV (reference sequence). The CDR3 is 14 residues long. V was cut by 3 bases and J by 2 bases, with 9 bases left in between. The CDR3 DNA is TGTGCCAGCAGTTTCGACGAGTACACAGATACGCAGTATTTT. Translated, it gives CASSFDEYTDTQYF.

This clonotype was picked up many times. The chain links TRBV28 to TRBJ1-1; possibly TRBD1 for D (5 bases). The germline V and J ends were trimmed by 5 bases and 0 bases, with 13 bases remaining between them. This CDR3 region has 15 residues. Germline CDR1 and CDR2: MDHEN and SYDVKM. The DNA for the CDR3 is TGTGCCAGCAGTGTGTTGGGGGGGATGAACACTGAAGCTTTCTTT. It specifies CASSVLGGMNTEAFF.

This clonotype was found many times. V and J are TRBV7-8 and TRBJ2-7, with TRBD1 matching 10 bases. The J segment lost 7 bases and the V segment lost 7 bases, leaving 10 bases of the junction unmatched. Germline CDR1 reads SGHVS; CDR2 reads FQNEAQ. This CDR3 has 14 amino acids. DNA of the CDR3: TGTGCCAGCACCTTGACAGGGGGCTTTCGGGAGCAGTACTTC. Its protein is CASTLTGGFREQYF.

The V and J genes are TRBV10-2 and TRBJ2-4; perhaps TRBD2 as D (6 bases). The germline gives CDR1 WSHSY, CDR2 SAAADI. The CDR3 covers 16 residues. The V end was cut by 0 bases, the J end by 1 base, with 10 bases between. The CDR3 nucleotides read TGCGCCAGCAGTGAGTCAGGGGCGGGGGCCAAAAACATTCAGTACTTC. Protein sequence: CASSESGAGAKNIQYF.

This clonotype has just a few counts. The chain is built from TRBV12-3 or TRBV12-4 and TRBJ2-1; a possible D gene is TRBD1 (5 bases). The CDR3 has 14 amino acids. Trimming left V 0 bases short and J 8 bases short, with 11 bases between. The CDR3 reads CASSLAGPTYEQFF. The CDR3 nucleotides are TGTGCCAGCAGTTTAGCGGGGCCAACCTATGAGCAGTTCTTC.

This clonotype has a handful of counts. The V gene is TRBV12-3 or TRBV12-4, the J gene TRBJ2-2; D gene uncertain. Trimming removed 6 bases from V and 2 bases from J, with 10 bases in between. This CDR3 comprises 14 residues. CDR3 coding DNA: TGTGCCAGCAGGGCGGACCTTAACACCGGGGAGCTGTTTTTT. Its translation is CASRADLNTGELFF.

Concerning this clonotype itself: A much larger clonotype is one base distant, so this may be a read error. The CDR3 here is CASFPRGGEKFF. CDR3 DNA: TGTGCCAGCTTTCCCCGGGGTGGTGAGAAGTTCTTC. This chain connects TRBV6-6 to TRBJ2-1, with D maybe TRBD2 (5 bases). Germline CDR1 reads MNHNY; CDR2 reads SVGAGI (reference sequence). This CDR3 has 12 amino acids.

This clonotype was seen many times. The genes are TRBV28 and TRBJ2-7; no definite D call. This CDR3 has 14 amino acids. CDR1 is MDHEN, CDR2 SYDVKM, per germline. The V and J ends lost 6 bases and 3 bases respectively, with 15 bases between them. The DNA for the CDR3 is TGTGCCAGCAGCCGTCTGCTGGGAAACTACGAGCAGTACTTC. This codes for CASSRLLGNYEQYF.

This clonotype showed up many times. V is TRBV10-3 and J is TRBJ1-1, with 8 bases fitting TRBD1. V lost 6 bases, J lost 5 bases, and 2 bases stayed unmatched. The CDR3 spans 12 residues. CDR1 is ENHRY, CDR2 SYGVKD, per germline. In DNA form, the CDR3 reads TGTGCCATCAGGACAGGGGATACTGAAGCTTTCTTT. Translation: CAIRTGDTEAFF.

In this sample, this clonotype turned up many times. V is TRBV6-1 and J is TRBJ1-2; a possible D gene is TRBD1 (5 bases). The CDR3 covers 13 residues. The V gene lost 2 bases and the J gene lost 4 bases, with 8 bases spanning the gap. Germline loops: CDR1 MNHNS, CDR2 SASEGT. The CDR3 here is CASSERGVYGYTF. The CDR3 nucleotides read TGTGCCAGCAGTGAAAGGGGAGTCTATGGCTACACCTTC.

V is TRBV7-2 and J is TRBJ2-1; either TRBD1 or TRBD2 may supply D (5 bases each). Germline CDR1 and CDR2: SGHTA and FQGNSA. V lost 7 bases, J lost 8 bases, and 15 bases lay in between. This CDR3 contains 13 residues. CDR3 in amino acids: CASKLRGSDEQFF. Written as DNA, the CDR3 is TGTGCCAGCAAGCTGAGGGGTTCGGATGAGCAGTTCTTC.